These 2 T cell receptor beta chains originate from one sample sequenced in a study of PD-L1 blockade in urothelial cancer. The assay was immunoSEQ multiplex PCR, and TCRdb's table has in-frame clones only and misses some. The sample has around 56,000 clones; more than 70% are singletons. The sample in question was PBMCs, obtained around atezolizumab (anti-PD-L1) treatment. Receptors originate from a man aged 45-60 years with urothelial cancer.

V is TRBV28 and J is TRBJ1-3, with D perhaps matching TRBD1 (5 bases). The CDR3 runs 16 residues. The V gene lost 3 bases and the J gene lost 4 bases, with 16 bases spanning the gap. The germline V gene has CDR1 MDHEN and CDR2 SYDVKM. CDR3 amino acids: CASSFSLGLSGNTIYF. The CDR3, as DNA: TGTGCCAGCAGTTTTTCCTTGGGGCTCTCCGGAAACACCATATATTTT.

The chain is built from TRBV2 and TRBJ2-1; a possible D gene is TRBD2 (6 bases). CDR3 size: 17 residues. Per germline, CDR1 SNHLY and CDR2 FYNNEI. V lost 3 bases and J 0 bases, leaving 15 bases between the germline ends. The CDR3 coding sequence is TGTGCCAGCAGTGAGGTTGGCGGGATAAGCTCCTACAATGAGCAGTTCTTC. Its translation: CASSEVGGISSYNEQFF.